A selection of T cell receptor beta chains follows, all from one sample in a study of blood T cell repertoires in COVID-19. Some clones are missing from TCRdb's copy, which holds only in-frame ones; the method was immunoSEQ multiplex PCR. The sample has about 220,000 clones, roughly 82% seen once; the top ten hold roughly 8.7%. Sample: peripheral blood. The receptors come from a man aged 50 to 60 with active or convalescent COVID-19. Both conserved end residues are part of each CDR3. The D gene is left open where the match is weak. Expanded clones are given a class, and other clones once, few, many or no size at all.

>.|TRBV19|TRBD1|TRBJ1-2
TGTGCCAGTAGTATGAGAGTACAGGGGGCTACCAGCGGCTACACCTTC
CASSMRVQGATSGYTF
>.|TRBV28|.|TRBJ1-4
TGTGCCAGCAGTTTATGGACCTACGCAGGGGCGGACAATGAAAAACTGTTTTTT
CASSLWTYAGADNEKLFF
>.|TRBV4-2|TRBD2|TRBJ2-5
TGTGCCAGCAGCCTCGCGTCTAGCGGGGGCGGGGAGACCCAGTACTTC
CASSLASSGGGETQYF
>.|TRBV19|.|TRBJ2-7
TGTGCCAGTAGTATCGCGGGTCTCTCCTACGAGCAGTACTTC
CASSIAGLSYEQYF
>.|TRBV27|.|TRBJ1-5
TGTGCCAGCAGTGACATGTATAGCAATCAGCCCCAGCATTTT
CASSDMYSNQPQHF
>.|TRBV24-1|TRBD1|TRBJ2-2
TGTGCCACCAGTTTGGGACAGCCAGGGGAGCTGTTTTTT
CATSLGQPGELFF
>.|TRBV5-1|.|TRBJ2-6
TGCGCCAGCAGCTTCTACAGGGTGGGGTCCTTTGGGGCCAACGTCCTGACTTTC
CASSFYRVGSFGANVLTF
>.|TRBV6-5|.|TRBJ1-2
TGTGCCAGCAGTTACTCGGAAGGGAGGAGAGGCTACACCTTC
CASSYSEGRRGYTF
>.|TRBV2|TRBD2|TRBJ2-7
TGTGCCAGCAGTGAGATAGCGGGGAGCTCCTACGAGCAGTACTTC
CASSEIAGSSYEQYF
>.|TRBV19|TRBD1|TRBJ2-1
TGTGCCAGTAGTATTGGGGGGACAGGGGGCGCGAACAATGAGCAGTTCTTC
CASSIGGTGGANNEQFF
>.|TRBV11-1|.|TRBJ2-5
TGTGCCAGCAGCTTAGAACCGGGGTTGTACCAAGAGACCCAGTACTTC
CASSLEPGLYQETQYF
>.|TRBV5-4|TRBD2|TRBJ2-7
TGTGCCAGCAGCCCGGGGGGGACTAGCGGGAGGGCCGCCTACGAGCAGTACTTC
CASSPGGTSGRAAYEQYF
>.|TRBV5-1|TRBD2|TRBJ2-3
TGCGCCAGCAGCACGTCTAGCGGGGGAAGAGATACGCAGTATTTT
CASSTSSGGRDTQYF
>.|TRBV4-1|.|TRBJ2-2
TGCGCCAGCAGCTTACAACAAAGAAGCACCGGGGAGCTGTTTTTT
CASSLQQRSTGELFF
>once|TRBV5-1|TRBD1|TRBJ1-2
TGCGCCAGCAGCTTTCGCGCGACAGGGGATCCCTATGGCTACACCTTC
CASSFRATGDPYGYTF
>.|TRBV7-9|.|TRBJ1-1
TGTGCCAGCAGGGACCAGGGTGAAGGCACTGAAGCTTTCTTT
CASRDQGEGTEAFF
>.|TRBV7-9|.|TRBJ2-2
TGTGCCAGCAGTACAAGGAACAGGCCGAACACCGGGGAGCTGTTTTTT
CASSTRNRPNTGELFF
>few|TRBV6-5|TRBD1|TRBJ1-2
TGTGCCAGCGTCAAAGGGGGCGGGTTGGGCTATGGCTACACCTTC
CASVKGGGLGYGYTF
>.|TRBV13|TRBD1|TRBJ1-2
TGTGCCAGCAGCTTACTGGGCCAAGGGGGCGGGGACTACACCTTC
CASSLLGQGGGDYTF
>.|TRBV5-4|.|TRBJ2-3
TGTGCCAGCAGCTTGGGGGGCCCCCTTTCCGATACGCAGTATTTT
CASSLGGPLSDTQYF